The 2 T cell receptor beta chains presented below share a single source sample, sequenced in a study of T cell repertoires in cytomegalovirus infection. TCRdb ran MiXCR on the reads and lists one entry per CDR3 protein. The sample yields about 47,000 distinct CDR3 sequences, 15% to 25% seen once. Their specific antigens are unknown. The sequences come from CD8+ T cells from cultured PBMCs, collected from culture after CMV antigen stimulation. The receptor set was obtained from a human donor in good health (CMV status not recorded). Some clones in this sample may be carry-over from other donors' samples.

This clonotype was counted between two and nine times. The chain joins TRBV4-1 to TRBJ1-1; TRBD1 aligns across 7 bases. The trim removed 1 base at V and 5 bases at J, leaving 7 bases unmatched. The V gene's germline CDR1 is MGHRA and CDR2 YSYEKL. The CDR3 spans 15 residues. The CDR3 DNA is TGCGCCAGCAGCCAAGTTTACGACAGGGCGACTGAAGCTTTCTTT. Amino acid sequence: CASSQVYDRATEAFF.

This clonotype was recorded many times. V and J are TRBV20-1 and TRBJ1-2; TRBD1 matches 8 bases. The V gene end was trimmed by 3 bases and the J gene end by 1 base; junction bases not matched to a gene: 13. The CDR3 spans 17 residues. Germline-derived CDR1 and CDR2 are DFQATT and SNEGSKA (reference sequence). The CDR3 DNA reads TGCAGTGCTAGTACCGGCTCCGACACAGGGGGTAACTATGGCTACACCTTC. This encodes CSASTGSDTGGNYGYTF.